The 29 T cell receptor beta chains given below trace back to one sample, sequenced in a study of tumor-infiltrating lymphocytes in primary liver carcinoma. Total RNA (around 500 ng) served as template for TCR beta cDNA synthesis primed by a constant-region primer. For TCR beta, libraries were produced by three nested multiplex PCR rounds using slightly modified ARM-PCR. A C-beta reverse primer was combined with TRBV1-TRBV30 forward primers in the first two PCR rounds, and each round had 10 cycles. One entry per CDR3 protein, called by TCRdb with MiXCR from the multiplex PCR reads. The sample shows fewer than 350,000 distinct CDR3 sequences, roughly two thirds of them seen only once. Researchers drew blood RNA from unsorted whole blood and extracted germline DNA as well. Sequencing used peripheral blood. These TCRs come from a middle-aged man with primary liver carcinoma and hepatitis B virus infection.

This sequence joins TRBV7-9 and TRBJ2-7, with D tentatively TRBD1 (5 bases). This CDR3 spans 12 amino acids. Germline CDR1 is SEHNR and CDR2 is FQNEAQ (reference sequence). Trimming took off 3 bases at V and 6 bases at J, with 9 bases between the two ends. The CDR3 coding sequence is TGTGCCAGCAGCTTCCAGGGCCGCGAGCAGTACTTC. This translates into CASSFQGREQYF.

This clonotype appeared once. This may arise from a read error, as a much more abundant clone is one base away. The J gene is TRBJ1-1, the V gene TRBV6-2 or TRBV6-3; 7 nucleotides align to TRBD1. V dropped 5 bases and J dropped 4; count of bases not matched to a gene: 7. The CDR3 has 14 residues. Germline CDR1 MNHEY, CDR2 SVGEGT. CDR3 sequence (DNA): TGTGCCAGCAGTACCGGGGAGGGGGCCACTGAAGCTTTCTTT. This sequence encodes CASSTGEGATEAFF.

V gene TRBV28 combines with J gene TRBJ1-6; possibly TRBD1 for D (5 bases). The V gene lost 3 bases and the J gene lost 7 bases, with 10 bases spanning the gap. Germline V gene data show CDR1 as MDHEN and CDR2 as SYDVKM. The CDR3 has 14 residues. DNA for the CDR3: TGTGCCAGCAGTTTTGGGGACGGCAATTCACCCCTCCACTTT. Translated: CASSFGDGNSPLHF. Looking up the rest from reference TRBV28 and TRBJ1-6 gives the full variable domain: DVKVTQSSRYLVKRTGEKVFLECVQDMDHENMFWYRQDPGLGLRLIYFSYDVKMKEKGDIPEGYSVSREKKERFSLILESASTNQTSMYLCASSFGDGNSPLHFGNGTRLTVT.

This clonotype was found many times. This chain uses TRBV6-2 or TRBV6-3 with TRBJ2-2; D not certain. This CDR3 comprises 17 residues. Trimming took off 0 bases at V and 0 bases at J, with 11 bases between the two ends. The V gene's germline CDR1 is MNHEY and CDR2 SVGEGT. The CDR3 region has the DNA TGTGCCAGCAGTTACTCGAGAACAGCTACGAACACCGGGGAGCTGTTTTTT. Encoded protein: CASSYSRTATNTGELFF.

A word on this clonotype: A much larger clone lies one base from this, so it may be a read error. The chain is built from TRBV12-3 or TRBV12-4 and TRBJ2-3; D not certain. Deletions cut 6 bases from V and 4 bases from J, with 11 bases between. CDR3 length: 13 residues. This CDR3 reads CASSPAAADTQYF. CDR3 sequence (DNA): TGTGCCAGCAGCCCCGCGGCCGCAGATACGCAGTATTTT.

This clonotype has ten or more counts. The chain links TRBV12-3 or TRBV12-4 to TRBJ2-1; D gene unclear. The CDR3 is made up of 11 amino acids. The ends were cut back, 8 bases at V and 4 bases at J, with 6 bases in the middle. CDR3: CASHSYNEQFF. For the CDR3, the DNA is TGTGCCAGCCATTCTTACAATGAGCAGTTCTTC.

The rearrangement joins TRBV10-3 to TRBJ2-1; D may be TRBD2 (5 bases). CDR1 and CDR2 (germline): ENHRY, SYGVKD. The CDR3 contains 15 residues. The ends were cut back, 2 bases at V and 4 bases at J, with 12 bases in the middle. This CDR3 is CAISEDRRGYNEQFF. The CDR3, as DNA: TGTGCCATCAGTGAGGATAGGCGAGGGTACAATGAGCAGTTCTTC.

In DNA, the CDR3 is TGTGCCAGCCCCCCGAGGGCCCCAGACCGAAGTTTGGATACGCAGTATTTT. It specifies CASPPRAPDRSLDTQYF. This sequence joins TRBV28 and TRBJ2-3; D is possibly TRBD2 (5 bases). Germline-derived CDR1 and CDR2 are MDHEN and SYDVKM. With 8 bases removed from V and 6 bases from J, the gap between germline ends came to 27 bases. CDR3 size: 17 residues.

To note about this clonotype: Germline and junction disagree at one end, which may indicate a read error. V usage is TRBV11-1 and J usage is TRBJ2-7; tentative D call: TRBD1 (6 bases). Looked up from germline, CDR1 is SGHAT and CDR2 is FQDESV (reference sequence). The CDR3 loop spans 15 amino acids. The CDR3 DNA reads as TGTGCCAGCAGTTTAGGCAGGACAGCCTTCTGCGAGCAGTACTTC. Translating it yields CASSLGRTAFCEQYF. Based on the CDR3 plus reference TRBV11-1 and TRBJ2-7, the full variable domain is EAEVAQSPRYKITEKSQAVAFWCDPISGHATLYWYRQILGQGPELLVQFQDESVVDDSQLPKDRFSAERLKGVDSTLKIQPAELGDSAMYLCASSLGRTAFCEQYFGPGTRLTVT.

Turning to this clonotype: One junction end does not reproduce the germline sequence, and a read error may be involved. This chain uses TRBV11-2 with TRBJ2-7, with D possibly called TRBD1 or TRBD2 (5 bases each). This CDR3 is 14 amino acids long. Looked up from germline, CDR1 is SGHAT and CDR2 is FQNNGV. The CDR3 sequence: CANSLVLGEYEQYF. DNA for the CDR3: TGTGCCAACAGCTTAGTACTAGGGGAATACGAGCAGTACTTC. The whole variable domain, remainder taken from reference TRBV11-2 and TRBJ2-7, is EAGVAQSPRYKIIEKRQSVAFWCNPISGHATLYWYQQILGQGPKLLIQFQNNGVVDDSQLPKDRFSAERLKGVDSTLKIQPAKLEDSAVYLCANSLVLGEYEQYFGPGTRLTVT.

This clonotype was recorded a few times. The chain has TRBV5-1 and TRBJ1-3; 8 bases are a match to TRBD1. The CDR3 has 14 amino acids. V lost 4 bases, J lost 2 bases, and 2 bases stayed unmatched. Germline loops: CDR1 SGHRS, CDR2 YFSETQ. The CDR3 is CASSPGQAGNTIYF. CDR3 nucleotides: TGCGCCAGCAGCCCGGGACAGGCTGGAAACACCATATATTTT.

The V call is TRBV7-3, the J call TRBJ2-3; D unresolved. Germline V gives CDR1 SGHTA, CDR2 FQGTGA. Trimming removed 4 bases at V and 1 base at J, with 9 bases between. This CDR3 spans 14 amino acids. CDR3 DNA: TGTGCCAGCAGCTCTGACGCCCGCACAGATACGCAGTATTTT. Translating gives CASSSDARTDTQYF.

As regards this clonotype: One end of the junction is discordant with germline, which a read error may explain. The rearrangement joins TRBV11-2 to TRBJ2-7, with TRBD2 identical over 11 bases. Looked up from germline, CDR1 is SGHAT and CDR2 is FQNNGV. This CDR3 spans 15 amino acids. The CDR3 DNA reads TGTGCCAACAGCTTAGGGACTAGCGGATTCTACGAGCAGTGCTTC. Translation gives CANSLGTSGFYEQCF.

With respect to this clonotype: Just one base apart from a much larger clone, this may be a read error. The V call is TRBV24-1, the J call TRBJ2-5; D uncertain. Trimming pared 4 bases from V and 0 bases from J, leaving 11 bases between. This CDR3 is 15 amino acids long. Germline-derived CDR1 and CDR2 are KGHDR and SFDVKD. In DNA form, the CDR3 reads TGTGCCACCAGTGACCCCGGCAGGTACCAAGAGACCCAGTACTTC. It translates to CATSDPGRYQETQYF.

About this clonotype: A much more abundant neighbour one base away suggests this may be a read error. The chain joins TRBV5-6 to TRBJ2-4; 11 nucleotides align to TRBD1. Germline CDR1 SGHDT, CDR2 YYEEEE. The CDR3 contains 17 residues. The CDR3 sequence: CTSRRGMGQGVENIQYF. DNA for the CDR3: TGTACCAGCAGACGTGGGATGGGACAGGGGGTCGAAAACATTCAGTACTTC.

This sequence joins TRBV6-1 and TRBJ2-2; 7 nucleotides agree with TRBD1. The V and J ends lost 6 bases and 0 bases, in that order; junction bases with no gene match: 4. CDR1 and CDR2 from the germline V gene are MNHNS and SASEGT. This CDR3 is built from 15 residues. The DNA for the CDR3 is TGTGCCAGCAGCGTACAGGGGACGAACACCGGGGAGCTGTTTTTT. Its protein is CASSVQGTNTGELFF.

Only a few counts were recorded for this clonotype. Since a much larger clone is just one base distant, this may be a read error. CDR3 sequence reads: CASGSRGPETQYF. Here the CDR3 DNA reads TGTGCCAGCGGCTCCAGGGGGCCCGAGACCCAGTACTTC. The chain has TRBV7-9 and TRBJ2-5, with 8 bases that match TRBD1. The CDR3 is 13 residues long. Germline loops: CDR1 SEHNR, CDR2 FQNEAQ (reference sequence). The V gene end was trimmed by 8 bases and the J gene end by 5 bases; junction bases not matched to a gene: 7.

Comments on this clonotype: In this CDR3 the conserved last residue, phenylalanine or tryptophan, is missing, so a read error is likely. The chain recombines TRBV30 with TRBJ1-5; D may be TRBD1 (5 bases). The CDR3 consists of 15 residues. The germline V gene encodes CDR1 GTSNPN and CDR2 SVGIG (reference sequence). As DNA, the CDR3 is TGTGCATGGAGTAGAAAGGGACTGCACAATCAGCCCCAGCATCTT. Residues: CAWSRKGLHNQPQHL.

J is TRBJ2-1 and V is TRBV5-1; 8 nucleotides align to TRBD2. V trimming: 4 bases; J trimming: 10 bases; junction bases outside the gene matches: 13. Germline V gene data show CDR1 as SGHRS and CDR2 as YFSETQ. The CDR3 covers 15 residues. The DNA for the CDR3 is TGCGCCAGCAGCGTATCGACGGGAATAGCGGGAGAGCAGTTCTTC. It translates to CASSVSTGIAGEQFF. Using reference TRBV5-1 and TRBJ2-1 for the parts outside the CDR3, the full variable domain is KAGVTQTPRYLIKTRGQQVTLSCSPISGHRSVSWYQQTPGQGLQFLFEYFSETQRNKGNFPGRFSGRQFSNSRSEMNVSTLELGDSALYLCASSVSTGIAGEQFFGPGTRLTVL.

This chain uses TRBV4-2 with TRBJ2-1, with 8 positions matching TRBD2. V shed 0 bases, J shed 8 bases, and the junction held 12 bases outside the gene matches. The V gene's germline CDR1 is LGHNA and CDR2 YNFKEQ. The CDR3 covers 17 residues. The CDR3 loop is CASSQDSSGELVDEQFF. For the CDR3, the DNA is TGTGCCAGCAGCCAAGACAGTAGCGGGGAGTTGGTTGATGAGCAGTTCTTC.

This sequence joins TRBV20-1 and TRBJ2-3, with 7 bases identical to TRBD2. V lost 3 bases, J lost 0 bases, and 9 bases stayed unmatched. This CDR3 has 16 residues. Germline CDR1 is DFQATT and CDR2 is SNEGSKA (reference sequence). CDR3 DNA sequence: TGCAGTGCTAGGACCCGACTAGCTGTTAGCACAGATACGCAGTATTTT. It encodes CSARTRLAVSTDTQYF.

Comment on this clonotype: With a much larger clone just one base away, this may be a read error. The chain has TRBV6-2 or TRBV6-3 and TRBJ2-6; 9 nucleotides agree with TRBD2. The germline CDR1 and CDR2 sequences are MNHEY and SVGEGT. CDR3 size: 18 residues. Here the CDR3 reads CVSSYLSAGGIGANVLTF. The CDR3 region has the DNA TGTGTCAGCAGCTACCTTTCGGCGGGAGGGATTGGGGCCAACGTCCTGACTTTC.

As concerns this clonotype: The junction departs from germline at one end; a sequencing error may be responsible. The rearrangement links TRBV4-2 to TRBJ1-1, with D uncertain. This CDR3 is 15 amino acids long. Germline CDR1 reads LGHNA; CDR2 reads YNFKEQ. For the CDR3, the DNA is TGTGTCAGCTGCCGGATGGACGGGGAAAACACTGAAGCTTTCTTT. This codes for CVSCRMDGENTEAFF.

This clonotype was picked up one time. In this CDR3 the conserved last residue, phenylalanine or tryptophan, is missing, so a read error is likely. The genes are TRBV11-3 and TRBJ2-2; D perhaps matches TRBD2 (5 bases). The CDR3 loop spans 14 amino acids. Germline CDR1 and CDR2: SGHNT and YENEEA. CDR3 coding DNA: TGTGCCAGCAGCTTAGGTGGGAACATCGGGAAGCTGTTTTAT. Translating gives CASSLGGNIGKLFY.

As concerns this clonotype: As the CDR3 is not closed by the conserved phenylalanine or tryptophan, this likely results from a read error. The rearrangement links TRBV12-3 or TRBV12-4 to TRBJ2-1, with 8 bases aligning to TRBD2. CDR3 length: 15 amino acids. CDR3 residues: CASNLVGRAENEQFI. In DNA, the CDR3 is TGTGCCAGCAATTTAGTCGGGAGGGCAGAGAATGAGCAGTTCATC.

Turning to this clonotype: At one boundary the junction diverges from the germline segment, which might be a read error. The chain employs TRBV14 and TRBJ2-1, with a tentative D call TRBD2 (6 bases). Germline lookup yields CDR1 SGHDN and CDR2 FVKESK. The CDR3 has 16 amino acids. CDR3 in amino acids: CASSQVPGVSYNGQFF. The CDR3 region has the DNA TGTGCCAGCAGCCAAGTTCCGGGAGTGAGCTACAATGGGCAGTTCTTC.

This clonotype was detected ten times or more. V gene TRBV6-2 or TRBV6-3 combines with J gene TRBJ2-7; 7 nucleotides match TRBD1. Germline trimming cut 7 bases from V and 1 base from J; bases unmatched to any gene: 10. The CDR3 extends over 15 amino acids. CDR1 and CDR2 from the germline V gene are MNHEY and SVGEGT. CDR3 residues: CASMPQTGLSYEQYF. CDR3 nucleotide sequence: TGTGCCAGCATGCCACAGACAGGGCTTTCCTACGAGCAGTACTTC.

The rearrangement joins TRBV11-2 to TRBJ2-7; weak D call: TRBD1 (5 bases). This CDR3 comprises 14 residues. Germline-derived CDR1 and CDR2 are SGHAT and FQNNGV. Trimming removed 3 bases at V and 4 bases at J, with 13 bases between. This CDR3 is CASSLDTSGYEQYF. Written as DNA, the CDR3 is TGTGCCAGCAGCTTGGACACGTCAGGTTACGAGCAGTACTTC.

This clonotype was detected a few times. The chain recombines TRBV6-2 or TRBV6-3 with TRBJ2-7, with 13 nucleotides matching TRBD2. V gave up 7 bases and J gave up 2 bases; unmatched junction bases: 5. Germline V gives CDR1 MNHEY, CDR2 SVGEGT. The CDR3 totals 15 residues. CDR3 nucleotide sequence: TGTGCCAGCATACTAGCGGGAGGGACCCCCTACGAGCAGTACTTC. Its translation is CASILAGGTPYEQYF.